This T cell receptor (beta chain) was recorded in a study of T cells after yellow fever vaccination. TCRdb analysed the 5' RACE reads with MiXCR anew, one entry per CDR3 protein. The sample lists around 310,000 distinct CDR3 sequences; 8% to 10% were seen once. Points from the study as a whole: The booster saw the reappearance of most primary-vaccination clones (96% CD4, 88% CD8). Abundant clonotypes from the bulk population could contaminate FACS-sorted repertoires.

From germline, CDR1 is SGHRS and CDR2 YFSETQ. The V and J ends lost 4 bases and 5 bases respectively, with 20 bases between them. The CDR3 is 16 residues long. As to this clonotype: The antigen is unknown.

The sample in question was PBMCs, obtained on the day of the first yellow fever vaccination. The J gene is TRBJ2-3, the V gene TRBV5-1; D might be TRBD2 (6 bases). The TCR was taken from a man aged 18 to 29 who received the YFV17D yellow fever vaccine. The CDR3 region is CASSRGPAEAGDTQYF. In DNA form, the CDR3 reads TGCGCCAGCAGCCGCGGACCTGCCGAAGCGGGAGATACGCAGTATTTT.